This T cell receptor (beta chain) was retrieved from a study of graft-versus-host responses after intestinal transplantation (dated by TCRdb to the early 2020s). In the study overall: The transplants that recipients received were multivisceral, liver-intestinal, or isolated intestinal. Alloreactive clones were identified by sequencing pre-transplant mixed lymphocyte reaction products and comparing these products with unstimulated pre-transplant donor and recipient T cells. Rather than being sequenced by the commercial service, samples from a few later patients were sequenced in-house on an Illumina MiSeq and processed with MiXCR. After intestinal transplantation, graft-versus-host and host-versus-graft alloreactive T cell clones in the graft, circulation and bone marrow were tracked using bulk TCR-beta CDR3 sequencing. A peak of at least 4% donor T cells among recipient peripheral blood mononuclear cells was the definition used for donor T cell macrochimerism. Of the 20 to 25 intestinal transplant recipients enrolled in the cohort, one of whom was a retransplant, 3 patients without pretransplant specimens were excluded. All recipients received anti-thymocyte globulin induction followed by maintenance tacrolimus and steroids for about three years.

V drops 2 bases and J drops 6 bases, leaving 18 bases in between. As encoded in the germline V gene, CDR1 is SGHTS while CDR2 is YDEGEE. From the cysteine through the phenylalanine, the CDR3 covers 15 amino acids. Solely the CDR3 DNA is kept, with 45 bases framed from the first base. According to the study, the label for this sample's time point signals: cells obtained before transplantation from donor or recipient. In the mixed lymphocyte reactions, some 200,000 CFSE-labeled pre-transplant responders were plated with some 200,000 irradiated violet-dye-labeled stimulators and cultured for six to seven days. Proliferating CD3+CD4+CFSE-low and CD3+CD8+CFSE-low responder cells were FACS-sorted on a BD Influx sorter after the mixed lymphocyte reaction. Summary of the overall study and its limitations: In the allografts of patients with donor T cell macrochimerism, GvH to HvG T cell clonal ratios were high. Conclusions were limited by the relatively low number and heterogeneity of intestinal transplant patients. GvH clones turned up in recipient bone marrow, with some appearing earlier in ileal mucosa or blood, a pattern consistent with an intestinal mucosal origin. Early after transplant, peak levels of circulating GvH clones were found to be associated with declines in HvG clones.

There are a few counts of this clone. Per-nucleotide qualities are absent, and no much larger clonotype sits a single base away. Library preparation was by the immunoSEQ multiplex PCR assay. For most patients, genomic DNA was isolated with the Qiagen DNeasy Blood and Tissue Kit and shipped frozen to Adaptive Biotechnologies for TCR sequencing. High-throughput TCR-beta CDR3 sequencing of genomic DNA from most patients was performed by Adaptive Biotechnologies. The authors' analysis ran thus. TCR sequencing data were retrieved from Adaptive's ImmunoSEQ software for 15 to 20 patients, whereas three other patients were processed with MiXCR and VDJtools. CD4 versus CD8 sorting errors were corrected by removing sequences found in both subsets at a frequency ratio below 5:1. Because the origin of CDR3 nucleotide sequences shared between donor and recipient could not be assigned, those sequences were removed. Alloreactive clones required at least 2-fold expansion over unstimulated cells and minimum CFSE-low frequency of 0.002% (template counts) or 0.001% (read counts). Mappable clones were those detected in sequenced pre-transplant spleen, lymph node, or MLR CFSE-low populations of the donor or recipient. The cumulative frequency of alloreactive clones was calculated as a percentage of all sequences, weighted by copy number. The table comes from immuneACCESS by way of TCRdb, which keeps in-frame sequences with V and J called. Part of the clones is missing from these tables; in studies checked, under half for an unresolved V gene and the rest for unknown reasons. V and J calls and clone size are those listed in that table; D and trimming were worked out from the DNA. The table for this sample lists fewer than 25,000 clones; about 45% of them were counted only once. The top ten clonotypes cover over 1.1% of the sample.

The sequence was obtained from a human patient who was an organ donor for intestinal transplantation. The sequence links TRBV5-8 to TRBJ2-7; the D gene lacks a confident call. The sequenced sample was alloreactive CD8+ T cells from a mixed lymphocyte reaction culture, obtained before transplantation. Interpreted using the paper, the cell subset or site label stands for: CFSE-low proliferating T cells sorted from roughly 6-day pre-transplant mixed lymphocyte reaction (GvH or HvG direction). The CDR3 protein sequence reads: CASSFLSSPPSEQYF. The sequenced DNA is TGTGCCAGCAGCTTCCTTTCGTCTCCCCCCTCCGAGCAGTACTTC.